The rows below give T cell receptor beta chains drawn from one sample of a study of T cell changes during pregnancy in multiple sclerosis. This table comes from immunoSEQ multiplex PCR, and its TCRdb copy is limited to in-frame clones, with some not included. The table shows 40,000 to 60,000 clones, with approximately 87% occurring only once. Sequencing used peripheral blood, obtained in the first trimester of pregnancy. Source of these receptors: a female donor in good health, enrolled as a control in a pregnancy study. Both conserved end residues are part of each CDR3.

CDR3 protein: CAIGRGSSYNEQFF
J gene: TRBJ2-1
V gene: TRBV10-3

CDR3 protein: CASSLVLGQSTVYTF
J gene: TRBJ1-2
V gene: TRBV5-1

CDR3 protein: CASSQDMGGDNQPQHF
J gene: TRBJ1-5
V gene: TRBV4-3

CDR3 protein: CASSQDRRGSTEAFF
J gene: TRBJ1-1
V gene: TRBV14

CDR3 protein: CASSSGLVGVETQYF
J gene: TRBJ2-5
V gene: TRBV5-1

CDR3 protein: CASSQERESTEAFF
J gene: TRBJ1-1
V gene: TRBV4-3

CDR3 protein: CASGLAGGMNTEAFF
J gene: TRBJ1-1
V gene: TRBV12-5

CDR3 protein: CASSPEGQGTDTQYF
J gene: TRBJ2-3
V gene: TRBV5-1

CDR3 protein: CSVGAGGEQYF
J gene: TRBJ2-7
V gene: TRBV29-1

CDR3 protein: CASSFGGRGSGETQYF
J gene: TRBJ2-5
V gene: TRBV11-2